The 15 T cell receptor beta chains listed next were all sequenced from one sample in a study of OX40 agonist ivuxolimab in advanced cancers. Produced via immunoSEQ multiplex PCR; TCRdb's table is partial and in-frame only. The data contain 100,000 to 150,000 clones, 80% to 95% of them seen just once; the ten biggest clones take up under 0.9%. The sample here was CD4+ or CD8+ T cells sorted from blood, taken in a trial of the OX40 agonist ivuxolimab. Receptor source: an adult with an advanced solid tumor such as melanoma, head and neck, liver or kidney cancer.

The CDR3 DNA follows: TGCGCCAGCAGCCCGACAGGGTCGAGCACAGATACGCAGTATTTT. Protein sequence: CASSPTGSSTDTQYF. This sequence joins TRBV5-1 and TRBJ2-3; 7 positions match TRBD1. The germline CDR1 and CDR2 sequences are SGHRS and YFSETQ. The CDR3 sequence is 15 residues long. Trimming cost V 4 bases and J 0 bases; bases outside gene matches: 5.

This clone was counted between two and nine times. V gene TRBV5-1 combines with J gene TRBJ2-7; 7 bases align to TRBD1. Germline trimming cut 2 bases from V and 2 bases from J; bases unmatched to any gene: 1. Germline V gene sequence: CDR1 SGHRS, CDR2 YFSETQ. The CDR3 spans 13 residues. CDR3 in DNA: TGCGCCAGCAGCTTAACAGGGGCCTACGAGCAGTACTTC. As protein: CASSLTGAYEQYF.

V and J are TRBV5-1 and TRBJ2-2, with 7 bases that match TRBD1. This CDR3 is built from 15 residues. CDR1 SGHRS and CDR2 YFSETQ come from the germline V gene. Trimming at V came to 0 bases and at J to 4 bases, leaving 3 bases not matched to a gene. This chain's CDR3 is CASSLVAGGTGELFF. The CDR3 DNA is TGCGCCAGCAGCTTGGTGGCAGGGGGCACCGGGGAGCTGTTTTTT.

The genes are TRBV7-9 and TRBJ1-5, with 7 bases fitting TRBD1. The germline V gene has CDR1 SEHNR and CDR2 FQNEAQ (reference sequence). V was clipped by 4 bases and J by 11 bases; unmatched bases: 8. The CDR3 spans 13 residues. The CDR3 DNA is TGTGCCAGCAGCTCAGGGGGATGGGTAGCCCAGCATTTT. Encoded protein: CASSSGGWVAQHF.

The chain uses TRBV7-2 and TRBJ2-1; 8 bases fit TRBD2. The CDR3 loop spans 15 amino acids. The trim removed 3 bases at V and 3 bases at J, leaving 4 bases unmatched. CDR1 is SGHTA, CDR2 FQGNSA, per germline. CDR3 sequence (DNA): TGTGCCAGCAGCTTTGCCGGGAGGGTCTACAATGAGCAGTTCTTC. Translation gives CASSFAGRVYNEQFF.

This clone was observed a single time. V gene TRBV11-2 combines with J gene TRBJ2-7; 10 bases match TRBD1. Germline V lookup: CDR1 SGHAT, CDR2 FQNNGV. The CDR3 contains 14 residues. Losses at the gene ends were 5 bases for V and 4 bases for J; bases not matched to a gene: 5. CDR3 in amino acids: CASSRGQGDYEQYF. The CDR3 nucleotides are TGTGCCAGCAGCCGAGGACAGGGGGATTACGAGCAGTACTTC. Together with reference TRBV11-2 and TRBJ2-7, the CDR3 gives the full variable domain: EAGVAQSPRYKIIEKRQSVAFWCNPISGHATLYWYQQILGQGPKLLIQFQNNGVVDDSQLPKDRFSAERLKGVDSTLKIQPAKLEDSAVYLCASSRGQGDYEQYFGPGTRLTVT.

The gene calls are TRBV7-9 and TRBJ2-1; TRBD1 is a possible D gene (6 bases). V dropped 3 bases and J dropped 7 bases, with 7 bases sitting between them. Germline V gene sequence: CDR1 SEHNR, CDR2 FQNEAQ (reference sequence). The CDR3 consists of 12 residues. This chain's CDR3 is CASSFQGNEQFF. CDR3 in DNA: TGTGCCAGCAGCTTTCAGGGGAATGAGCAGTTCTTC.

V usage is TRBV7-2 and J usage is TRBJ1-4, with 7 nucleotides matching TRBD1. CDR1 is SGHTA and CDR2 is FQGNSA in the germline V gene. Losses at the gene ends were 5 bases for V and 4 bases for J; bases not matched to a gene: 13. The CDR3 runs to 17 residues. The CDR3 region is CASSALLQTGFNEKLFF. The CDR3 DNA sequence: TGTGCCAGCAGCGCATTACTACAGACAGGGTTTAATGAAAAACTGTTTTTT.

The genes are TRBV11-2 and TRBJ1-1, with D unresolved. V lost 8 bases to trimming and J lost 0 bases, with 22 bases between them. In germline, CDR1 is SGHAT, CDR2 FQNNGV. CDR3 length: 17 amino acids. CDR3 sequence (DNA): TGTGCCAGCCGCAAGTCGGGCAGGAGCCCCTTGAACACTGAAGCTTTCTTT. Translated, it gives CASRKSGRSPLNTEAFF.

The chain is built from TRBV19 and TRBJ1-3, with 7 bases identical to TRBD1. Germline V gene sequence: CDR1 LNHDA, CDR2 SQIVND (reference sequence). Losses at the gene ends were 7 bases for V and 0 bases for J; bases not matched to a gene: 9. The CDR3 spans 16 residues. As DNA, the CDR3 is TGTGCCAGTACGACCATGGCAGGGGGCTCTGGAAACACCATATATTTT. Translated, it gives CASTTMAGGSGNTIYF.

The rearrangement uses TRBV7-8 and TRBJ1-4, with 9 bases lining up with TRBD1. The CDR3 has 16 amino acids. V lost 5 bases to trimming and J lost 7 bases; unmatched junction nucleotides: 11. Germline values: CDR1 SGHVS, CDR2 FQNEAQ. The CDR3 here is CASSPGYRGLGEKLFF. The CDR3 DNA reads as TGTGCCAGCAGCCCGGGTTACAGGGGGCTCGGTGAAAAACTGTTTTTT.

The genes are TRBV10-3 and TRBJ1-1, with TRBD1 matching 7 bases. CDR1 ENHRY and CDR2 SYGVKD come from the germline V gene. CDR3 length: 17 residues. V trimming: 0 bases; J trimming: 1 base; junction bases outside the gene matches: 8. The chain's CDR3 is CAISESLYRGENTEAFF. The CDR3, as DNA: TGTGCCATCAGTGAGTCGTTGTACAGGGGCGAGAACACTGAAGCTTTCTTT.

The rearrangement links TRBV28 to TRBJ1-1; D unclear. The germline V and J ends were trimmed by 2 bases and 1 base, with 8 bases remaining between them. This CDR3 region has 14 residues. From germline, CDR1 is MDHEN and CDR2 SYDVKM. The DNA for the CDR3 is TGTGCCAGCAGTTTACCCCAGAAGAACACTGAAGCTTTCTTT. Protein sequence: CASSLPQKNTEAFF. Supplemented by reference TRBV28 and TRBJ1-1, the full variable domain reads DVKVTQSSRYLVKRTGEKVFLECVQDMDHENMFWYRQDPGLGLRLIYFSYDVKMKEKGDIPEGYSVSREKKERFSLILESASTNQTSMYLCASSLPQKNTEAFFGQGTRLTVV.

The J gene is TRBJ2-4, the V gene TRBV4-2; possible D gene TRBD2, 6 bases. Trimming cost V 3 bases and J 0 bases, with 12 bases left between them. The germline V gene encodes CDR1 LGHNA and CDR2 YNFKEQ. The CDR3 is 16 residues long. The CDR3 region is CASSHPRGIAKNIQYF. CDR3 nucleotides: TGTGCCAGCAGCCACCCGCGCGGGATAGCCAAAAACATTCAGTACTTC.

The chain uses TRBV19 and TRBJ2-3; D possibly corresponds to TRBD2 (5 bases). The CDR3 has 15 amino acids. Deletions cut 3 bases from V and 7 bases from J, with 17 bases between. In germline, CDR1 is LNHDA, CDR2 SQIVND (reference sequence). CDR3: CASSMKSAGTNTQYF. DNA of the CDR3: TGTGCCAGTAGTATGAAGTCCGCGGGTACGAATACGCAGTATTTT.